These 10 T cell receptor beta chains originate from one sample sequenced in a study of blood T cell repertoires in COVID-19. TCRdb's table, derived via immunoSEQ multiplex PCR, lists solely in-frame clones and lacks some. The data contain 370,000 or so clones, around 84% of them seen just once; the ten biggest clones take up around 1%. The sequenced sample consisted of peripheral blood. The receptors were sampled from a human donor with acute or convalescent COVID-19. The donor label of this sample is uncertain.

The rearrangement joins TRBV6-6 to TRBJ1-2; 10 bases line up with TRBD1. The length of the CDR3 is 16 residues. CDR1 and CDR2 (germline): MNHNY, SVGAGI (reference sequence). J gave up 4 bases and V 6 bases, and 11 bases lay outside the gene matches. This CDR3 is CASRQSGTGEAYGYTF. The DNA for the CDR3 is TGTGCCAGCAGGCAATCCGGGACAGGGGAGGCCTATGGCTACACCTTC.

The chain combines TRBV28 with TRBJ1-2; the match to TRBD1 covers 10 bases. The germline V gene has CDR1 MDHEN and CDR2 SYDVKM. The CDR3 has 15 amino acids. J lost 0 bases, V lost 6 bases, and 4 bases had no gene match. The CDR3 DNA reads as TGTGCCAGCAGGGGACAGGGGCCAACTAACTATGGCTACACCTTC. It specifies CASRGQGPTNYGYTF.

V usage is TRBV5-1 and J usage is TRBJ1-1; possibly TRBD1 for D (5 bases). The CDR3 has 14 residues. CDR1 and CDR2 from the germline V gene are SGHRS and YFSETQ. Trimming left V 0 bases short and J 6 bases short, with 12 bases between. The CDR3 protein is CASSLEQVGSEAFF. The CDR3 DNA follows: TGCGCCAGCAGCTTGGAACAGGTGGGCTCTGAAGCTTTCTTT. Combining the CDR3 with reference TRBV5-1 and TRBJ1-1 gives the whole variable domain KAGVTQTPRYLIKTRGQQVTLSCSPISGHRSVSWYQQTPGQGLQFLFEYFSETQRNKGNFPGRFSGRQFSNSRSEMNVSTLELGDSALYLCASSLEQVGSEAFFGQGTRLTVV.

The V gene is TRBV6-6, the J gene TRBJ1-5; 9 bases fit TRBD1. V was pared by 9 bases and J by 6 bases, with 12 bases of the junction left unmatched. This CDR3 comprises 15 residues. Germline loops: CDR1 MNHNY, CDR2 SVGAGI (reference sequence). The DNA for the CDR3 is TGTGCCAGTAGCACAGGGGGCTCGGGCATTCAGCCCCAGCATTTT. It yields the protein CASSTGGSGIQPQHF.

The genes are TRBV5-5 and TRBJ2-1, with D possibly TRBD1 on 5 matching bases. The CDR3 length is 14 residues. Germline CDR1 SGHKS, CDR2 YYEKEE (reference sequence). V was shortened by 3 bases and J by 8 bases, with 15 bases between the two germline ends. The chain's CDR3 is CASSWGRIVDEQFF. CDR3 sequence (DNA): TGTGCCAGCAGCTGGGGCAGGATTGTAGATGAGCAGTTCTTC.

This chain links TRBV24-1 with TRBJ2-1; TRBD2 aligns across 10 bases. Losses at the gene ends were 6 bases for V and 8 bases for J; bases not matched to a gene: 12. This CDR3 has 16 residues. Germline V gives CDR1 KGHDR, CDR2 SFDVKD. The CDR3 DNA is TGTGCCACCAGTCGCGCGAGAGCGGGGGGGCGCGATGAGCAGTTCTTC. This gives the protein CATSRARAGGRDEQFF.

The chain couples TRBV5-6 to TRBJ2-1; 8 positions match TRBD1. The CDR3 length is 18 residues. V was clipped by 6 bases and J by 4 bases; unmatched bases: 18. Germline-derived CDR1 and CDR2 are SGHDT and YYEEEE. The CDR3 sequence: CASTKDHRDRPPYNEQFF. For the CDR3, the DNA is TGTGCCAGCACCAAAGACCACCGGGACAGGCCCCCTTACAATGAGCAGTTCTTC. Together with reference TRBV5-6 and TRBJ2-1, the CDR3 gives the full variable domain: DAGVTQSPTHLIKTRGQQVTLRCSPKSGHDTVSWYQQALGQGPQFIFQYYEEEERQRGNFPDRFSGHQFPNYSSELNVNALLLGDSALYLCASTKDHRDRPPYNEQFFGPGTRLTVL.

This chain joins TRBV10-1 and TRBJ1-3, with no clear D. The CDR3 is 14 residues long. With 6 bases removed from V and 0 bases from J, the gap between germline ends came to 9 bases. CDR1 WNHNN and CDR2 SYGVQD come from the germline V gene (reference sequence). CDR3 sequence (DNA): TGCGCCAGCAGCGACAATAACTCTGGAAACACCATATATTTT. It encodes CASSDNNSGNTIYF.

V gene TRBV2 combines with J gene TRBJ1-1; TRBD1 matches at 7 bases. Germline values: CDR1 SNHLY, CDR2 FYNNEI. The CDR3 consists of 13 residues. The V segment lost 10 bases and the J segment 5 bases; nucleotides outside the gene matches: 10. CDR3 sequence (DNA): TGTGCCATCCAAGGGGGCGCGAGGACTGAAGCTTTCTTT. This sequence encodes CAIQGGARTEAFF.

The chain links TRBV4-2 to TRBJ2-2; the match to TRBD2 covers 15 bases. The CDR3 contains 15 residues. V gave up 5 bases and J gave up 6 bases; unmatched junction bases: 1. Per the germline V gene, CDR1 is LGHNA and CDR2 is YNFKEQ. The CDR3 DNA follows: TGTGCCAGCAGCTGGACTAGCGGGGGGGCCGGGGAGCTGTTTTTT. Residues: CASSWTSGGAGELFF.